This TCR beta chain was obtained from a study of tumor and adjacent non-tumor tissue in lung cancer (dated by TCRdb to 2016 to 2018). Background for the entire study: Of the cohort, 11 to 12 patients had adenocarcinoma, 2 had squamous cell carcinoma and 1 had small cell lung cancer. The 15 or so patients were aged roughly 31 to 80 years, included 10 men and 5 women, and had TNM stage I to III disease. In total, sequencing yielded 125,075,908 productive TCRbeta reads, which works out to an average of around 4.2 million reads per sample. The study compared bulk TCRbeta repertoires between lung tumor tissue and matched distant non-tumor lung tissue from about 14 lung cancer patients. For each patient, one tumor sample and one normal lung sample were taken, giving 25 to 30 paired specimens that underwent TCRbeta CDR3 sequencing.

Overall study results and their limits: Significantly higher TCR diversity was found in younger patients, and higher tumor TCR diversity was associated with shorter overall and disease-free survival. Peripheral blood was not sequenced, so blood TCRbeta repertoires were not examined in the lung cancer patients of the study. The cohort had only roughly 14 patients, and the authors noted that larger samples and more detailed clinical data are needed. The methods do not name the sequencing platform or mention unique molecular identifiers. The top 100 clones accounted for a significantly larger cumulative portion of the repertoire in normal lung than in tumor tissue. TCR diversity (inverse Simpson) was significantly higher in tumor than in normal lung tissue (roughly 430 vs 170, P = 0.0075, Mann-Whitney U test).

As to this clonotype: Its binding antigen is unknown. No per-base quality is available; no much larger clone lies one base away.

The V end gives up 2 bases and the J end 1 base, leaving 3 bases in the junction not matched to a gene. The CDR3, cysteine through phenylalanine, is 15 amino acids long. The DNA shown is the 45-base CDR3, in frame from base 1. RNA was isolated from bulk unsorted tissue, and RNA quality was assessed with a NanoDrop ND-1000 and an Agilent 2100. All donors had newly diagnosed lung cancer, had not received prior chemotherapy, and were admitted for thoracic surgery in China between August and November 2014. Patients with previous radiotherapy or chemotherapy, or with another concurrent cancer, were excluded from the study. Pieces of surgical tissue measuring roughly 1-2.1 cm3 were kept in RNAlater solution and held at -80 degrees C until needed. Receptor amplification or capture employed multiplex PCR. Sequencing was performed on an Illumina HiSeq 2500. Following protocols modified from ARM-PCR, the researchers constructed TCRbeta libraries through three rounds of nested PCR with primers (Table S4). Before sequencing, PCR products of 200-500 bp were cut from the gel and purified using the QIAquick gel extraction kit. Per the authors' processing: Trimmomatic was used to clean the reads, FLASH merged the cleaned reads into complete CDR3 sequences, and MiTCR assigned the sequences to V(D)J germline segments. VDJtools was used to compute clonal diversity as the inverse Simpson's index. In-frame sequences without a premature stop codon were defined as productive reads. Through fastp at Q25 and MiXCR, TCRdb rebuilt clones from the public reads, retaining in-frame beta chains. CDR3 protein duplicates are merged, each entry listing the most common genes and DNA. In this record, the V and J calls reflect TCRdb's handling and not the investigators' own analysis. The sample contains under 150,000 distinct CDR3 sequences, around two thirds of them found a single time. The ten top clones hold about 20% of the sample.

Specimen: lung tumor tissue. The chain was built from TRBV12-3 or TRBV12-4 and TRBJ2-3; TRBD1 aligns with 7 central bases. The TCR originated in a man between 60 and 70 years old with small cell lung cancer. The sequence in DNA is TGTGCCAGCAGTTTAAACAGGGGAGGCACAGATACGCAGTATTTT. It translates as CASSLNRGGTDTQYF.